The 4 T cell receptor beta chains in this list originate from one sample, sequenced in a study of shared clonotypes between healthy human individuals. The repertoire was sequenced with immunoSEQ multiplex PCR; TCRdb's copy has only in-frame clones and lacks some. The data hold 950,000 to 1,300,000 clones, with around 74% observed a single time. Sequenced sample: memory CD4+ T cells sorted from blood. Subset: CD45RA-negative fraction. The receptors derive from a man aged 18 to 30 in good health.

The V gene is TRBV28, the J gene TRBJ1-4; possibly TRBD1 for D (6 bases). Trimming took off 8 bases at V and 8 bases at J, with 18 bases between the two ends. The CDR3 has 14 amino acids. Germline CDR1 and CDR2: MDHEN and SYDVKM. The CDR3 loop reads CASLSPGTQEKLFF. For the CDR3, the DNA is TGTGCCAGCTTATCTCCCGGGACACAGGAAAAACTGTTTTTT. Looking up the rest from reference TRBV28 and TRBJ1-4 gives the full variable domain: DVKVTQSSRYLVKRTGEKVFLECVQDMDHENMFWYRQDPGLGLRLIYFSYDVKMKEKGDIPEGYSVSREKKERFSLILESASTNQTSMYLCASLSPGTQEKLFFGSGTQLSVL.

The chain employs TRBV18 and TRBJ1-6; 9 positions agree with TRBD1. The V gene end was trimmed by 4 bases and the J gene end by 10 bases; junction bases not matched to a gene: 2. This CDR3 spans 13 amino acids. Germline CDR1 KGHSH, CDR2 LQKENI. CDR3: CASSLDRGSPLHF. The CDR3 region has the DNA TGTGCCAGCTCACTCGACAGGGGGTCACCCCTCCACTTT.

This rearrangement joins TRBV28 to TRBJ2-3; D perhaps matches TRBD1 (6 bases). CDR3 size: 15 residues. Trimming stripped 2 bases from V and 0 bases from J, with 9 bases between. In germline, CDR1 is MDHEN, CDR2 SYDVKM. CDR3 bases: TGTGCCAGCAGTTTAGGGCAGGGGAGCACAGATACGCAGTATTTT. It encodes CASSLGQGSTDTQYF.

This clone was observed a handful of times. The V call is TRBV30, the J call TRBJ1-2; D not resolved. Germline V gives CDR1 GTSNPN, CDR2 SVGIG (reference sequence). Deletions cut 4 bases from V and 0 bases from J, with 9 bases between. The CDR3 consists of 13 residues. The CDR3 is CAWTDSTNYGYTF. The CDR3 coding sequence is TGTGCCTGGACAGACTCCACTAACTATGGCTACACCTTC.